This T cell receptor beta chain was retrieved from a study of blood T cell repertoires in COVID-19. Study-wide context: T cells, B-cell-depleted T cells, or PBMCs provided the cDNA or gDNA that served as material.

This CDR3 comprises 16 residues. In the authors' workflow: Using reference gene primer amplification, nucleated cell counts were estimated. The method was immunoSEQ multiplex PCR; TCRdb's version includes in-frame clones alone and lacks a portion of them. The V and J calls and clone size come from that table; D and trimming were worked out from the DNA. Among about 330,000 clones, approximately 85% were seen once, and the ten largest hold approximately 7.9%. The sequencing sample was made of peripheral blood. The chain is built from TRBV21-1 and TRBJ2-1; the table's D call, TRBD1, was not checked against the DNA. TRBV21-1 is deemed a pseudogene. The sequence derives from a human donor in a cohort sampled during active COVID-19. The CDR3 region has the DNA TGTGCCAGCAGCAAAGTTGGGGACAGGGGGGACAATGAGCAGTTCTTC. This codes for CASSKVGDRGDNEQFF.